The 20 T cell receptor beta chains below all came from one sample that was sequenced in a study of T cell repertoires in cytomegalovirus infection. TCRdb analysed the reads with MiXCR anew, one entry per CDR3 protein. The table lists roughly 200,000 distinct CDR3 sequences, 9.5% of them singletons. The specimen sequenced was PBMCs. These receptor sequences come from a human donor in good health (CMV status not recorded). Some clones in this sample may be carry-over from other donors' samples.

This clonotype was detected ten times or more. The chain employs TRBV11-2 and TRBJ2-2; TRBD2 agrees at 12 bases. This CDR3 is 19 amino acids long. The germline V gene has CDR1 SGHAT and CDR2 FQNNGV. The V gene end was trimmed by 5 bases and the J gene end by 3 bases; junction bases not matched to a gene: 13. The CDR3 sequence: CASSPTRLAGATDTGELFF. The CDR3 nucleotides read TGTGCCAGCAGCCCGACGAGACTAGCGGGAGCCACGGACACCGGGGAGCTGTTTTTT.

This clonotype was seen at least ten times. The V call is TRBV6-2 or TRBV6-3, the J call TRBJ2-1; 11 bases fit TRBD2. Germline CDR1 reads MNHEY; CDR2 reads SVGEGT. The CDR3 is made up of 13 amino acids. Germline trimming cut 6 bases from V and 5 bases from J; bases unmatched to any gene: 0. Written as DNA, the CDR3 is TGTGCCAGCAGACTAGCGGGAGACAATGAGCAGTTCTTC. This encodes CASRLAGDNEQFF.

V usage is TRBV5-4 and J usage is TRBJ2-3, with D unclear. The CDR3 length is 15 residues. V lost 1 base and J 6 bases, leaving 15 bases between the germline ends. Germline CDR1 and CDR2: SGHNT and YYREEE (reference sequence). CDR3 bases: TGTGCCAGCAGCTTGAGATCACCTCAGGCCGATACGCAGTATTTT. Encoded protein: CASSLRSPQADTQYF.

This clonotype occurred many times. V usage is TRBV7-2 and J usage is TRBJ2-7; TRBD2 matches at 12 bases. CDR1 is SGHTA, CDR2 FQGNSA, per germline. After removal of 1 base from V and 7 bases from J, the junction contained 11 bases not matched to a gene. This CDR3 comprises 17 residues. CDR3 coding DNA: TGTGCCAGCAGCTTAGAACTAGCGGGAGGTCAGGGGAGAGAGCAGTACTTC. It codes for CASSLELAGGQGREQYF.

With respect to this clonotype: A read error is possible here, since a much larger clone lies one base away. CDR3 region: CASSTGQTGEPFF. In DNA form, the CDR3 reads TGTGCCAGCAGCACCGGACAGACCGGGGAGCCGTTTTTT. The V and J genes are TRBV7-2 and TRBJ2-2; perhaps TRBD1 as D (6 bases). CDR1 SGHTA and CDR2 FQGNSA come from the germline V gene. The CDR3 is 13 amino acids.

There are many counts of this clonotype. The rearrangement links TRBV7-3 to TRBJ2-2; 10 nucleotides line up with TRBD2. The germline CDR1 and CDR2 sequences are SGHTA and FQGTGA. J gave up 6 bases and V 1 base, and 8 bases lay outside the gene matches. This CDR3 has 17 residues. CDR3 DNA: TGTGCCAGCAGCTTAAGGCTAGCGGGAGACGACGCCGGGGAGCTGTTTTTT. Its translation: CASSLRLAGDDAGELFF.

In this sample, this clonotype turned up many times. CDR3 nucleotide sequence: TGTGCCATACCGGGACTAGCTTCCTACAATGAGCAGTTCTTC. Encoded protein: CAIPGLASYNEQFF. The chain couples TRBV7-9 to TRBJ2-1; 9 bases map to TRBD2. Germline V lookup: CDR1 SEHNR, CDR2 FQNEAQ (reference sequence). CDR3 length: 14 amino acids. V trimming: 10 bases; J trimming: 1 base; junction bases outside the gene matches: 5. The full variable domain, in which reference TRBV7-9 and TRBJ2-1 provide the parts outside the CDR3, is DTGVSQNPRHKITKRGQNVTFRCDPISEHNRLYWYRQTLGQGPEFLTYFQNEAQLEKSRLLSDRFSAERPKGSFSTLEIQRTEQGDSAMYLCAIPGLASYNEQFFGPGTRLTVL.

This clonotype was counted at least ten times. The V call is TRBV5-5, the J call TRBJ1-2; TRBD1 agrees at 9 bases. Trimming removed 4 bases from V and 3 bases from J; junction bases left unmatched: 7. This CDR3 is built from 15 residues. From germline, CDR1 is SGHKS and CDR2 YYEKEE (reference sequence). CDR3 amino acids: CASSQGGTGHYGYTF. CDR3 DNA sequence: TGTGCCAGCAGCCAGGGAGGGACAGGGCACTATGGCTACACCTTC.

This chain joins TRBV18 and TRBJ1-1; D is undetermined. V dropped 5 bases and J dropped 11 bases, with 30 bases sitting between them. This CDR3 is built from 17 residues. CDR1 and CDR2 from the germline V gene are KGHSH and LQKENI. The CDR3 sequence is CASSRSSGTTKMTAAFF. The CDR3, as DNA: TGTGCCAGCTCAAGGAGCTCCGGAACCACAAAAATGACTGCGGCTTTCTTT.

J is TRBJ2-7 and V is TRBV30; D gene unclear. Germline CDR1 and CDR2: GTSNPN and SVGIG (reference sequence). Trimming left V 1 base short and J 0 bases short, with 10 bases between. This CDR3 region has 14 residues. CDR3 region: CAWSEVFGSYEQYF. CDR3 DNA sequence: TGTGCCTGGAGTGAAGTTTTCGGCTCCTACGAGCAGTACTTC.

This clonotype has a handful of counts. The chain recombines TRBV4-1 with TRBJ2-1, with 11 nucleotides matching TRBD2. The ends lost 0 bases at V and 8 bases at J; junction bases unmatched: 9. CDR3 size: 17 residues. Germline loops: CDR1 MGHRA, CDR2 YSYEKL. CDR3 sequence: CASSQDLGGLAVYEQFF. The DNA of the CDR3 is TGCGCCAGCAGCCAAGATTTGGGGGGACTAGCGGTATATGAGCAGTTCTTC.

The chain joins TRBV3-1 to TRBJ1-2; D is possibly TRBD1 (5 bases). The CDR3 covers 15 residues. V gave up 1 base and J gave up 8 bases, with 17 bases separating them. CDR1 and CDR2 from the germline V gene are LGHDT and YNNKEL (reference sequence). The CDR3 coding sequence is TGTGCCAGCAGCCAAGTATCTGGCAGGGCCCGGGGCTACACCTTC. Protein sequence: CASSQVSGRARGYTF.

CDR3 coding DNA: TGTGCCAGCAGCGCCCGTGGGGTGGACAAAGAGACCCAGTACTTC. Translating gives CASSARGVDKETQYF. V gene TRBV11-2 combines with J gene TRBJ2-5; perhaps TRBD1 as D (5 bases). Trimming cost V 5 bases and J 3 bases, with 16 bases left between them. Per the germline V gene, CDR1 is SGHAT and CDR2 is FQNNGV. The CDR3 has 15 residues. Looking up the rest from reference TRBV11-2 and TRBJ2-5 gives the full variable domain: EAGVAQSPRYKIIEKRQSVAFWCNPISGHATLYWYQQILGQGPKLLIQFQNNGVVDDSQLPKDRFSAERLKGVDSTLKIQPAKLEDSAVYLCASSARGVDKETQYFGPGTRLLVL.

This clonotype was found many times. J is TRBJ1-6 and V is TRBV11-2; D gene ambiguous. This CDR3 is 13 amino acids long. Trimming cost V 5 bases and J 15 bases, with 17 bases left between them. Germline loops: CDR1 SGHAT, CDR2 FQNNGV. The CDR3 DNA is TGTGCCAGCAGCGTGCCGGGCCCAACCCACCTCCACTTT. Its translation is CASSVPGPTHLHF.

The chain combines TRBV28 with TRBJ1-1; 7 bases fit TRBD1. V shed 6 bases and J 4 bases; nucleotides not matched to a gene: 14. Germline values: CDR1 MDHEN, CDR2 SYDVKM. The CDR3 spans 16 residues. CDR3 bases: TGTGCCAGCAGCGCACTGGGATACAGGGGTATCACTGAAGCTTTCTTT. Protein: CASSALGYRGITEAFF.

This clonotype was found many times. CDR3: CASSWTGANTEAFF. The DNA of the CDR3 is TGTGCCAGCAGCTGGACAGGGGCCAACACTGAAGCTTTCTTT. V and J are TRBV11-2 and TRBJ1-1; TRBD1 agrees at 9 bases. The CDR3 length is 14 residues. Germline values: CDR1 SGHAT, CDR2 FQNNGV. The junction had 2 bases not matched to a gene; V was cut back by 4 bases and J by 2 bases.

This clonotype was seen ten or more times. V is TRBV7-3 and J is TRBJ2-5; D remains unclear. Trimming left V 5 bases short and J 1 base short, with 14 bases between. CDR3 length equals 15 residues. CDR1 and CDR2 from the germline V gene are SGHTA and FQGTGA. CDR3 loop: CASSPGGEVQETQYF. In DNA, the CDR3 is TGTGCCAGCAGCCCCGGTGGGGAAGTCCAAGAGACCCAGTACTTC. Full variable domain (missing parts from reference TRBV7-3 and TRBJ2-5): GAGVSQTPSNKVTEKGKYVELRCDPISGHTALYWYRQSLGQGPEFLIYFQGTGAADDSGLPNDRFFAVRPEGSVSTLKIQRTERGDSAVYLCASSPGGEVQETQYFGPGTRLLVL.

The chain has TRBV15 and TRBJ2-7, with D uncertain. Germline V gene lookup returns CDR1 LNHNV and CDR2 YYDKDF (reference sequence). The CDR3 length is 16 residues. Trimming shortened V by 0 bases and J by 1 base, and 13 bases separated the two germline ends. The CDR3 protein is CATSRDRSASSYEQYF. The CDR3, as DNA: TGTGCCACCAGCAGAGATAGGAGCGCGTCTTCCTACGAGCAGTACTTC.

This clonotype was seen at least ten times. V and J are TRBV7-2 and TRBJ2-7; possibly TRBD1 for D (6 bases). Between the trimmed V and J ends, which lost 0 bases and 2 bases, there was a span of 11 bases. CDR3 length equals 15 residues. Germline CDR1 reads SGHTA; CDR2 reads FQGNSA. For the CDR3, the DNA is TGTGCCAGCAGCTTAGCGTGGGCAGGGGCCTACGAGCAGTACTTC. Encoded protein: CASSLAWAGAYEQYF.

The table lists this clonotype with a count of one. A clone one base away is much larger, so this may be a read error. The CDR3 sequence is CASRLIGQTNTEAFF. CDR3 nucleotides: TGTGCCAGCAGATTAATAGGACAGACGAACACTGAAGCTTTCTTT. V usage is TRBV7-2 and J usage is TRBJ1-1, with D maybe TRBD1 (6 bases). V shed 6 bases and J shed 1 base, with 15 bases lying between them. The CDR3 is made up of 15 amino acids. In germline, CDR1 is SGHTA, CDR2 FQGNSA.